These T cell receptor beta chains were read from a single sample in a study of post-analysis software for immune sequencing data. TCRdb itself ran the PCR reads through MiXCR, one entry per CDR3 protein. The sample shows around 500,000 distinct CDR3 sequences, 30% to 40% of them seen only once. Sequencing input: blood. The receptor source for this set is a girl aged 2-17 years with multiple sclerosis. Each CDR3 is given with its conserved first and last residue. The D gene is left open where the match is weak. Size tells how often a clone was seen (once, few, many) or the class of an expanded clone, and some rows leave it out.

V	J	size	D	DNA	CDR3
TRBV20-1	TRBJ1-5	-	TRBD1	TGCAGTGCAAGGACAGGGCTAGGCAATCAGCCCCAGCATTTT	CSARTGLGNQPQHF
TRBV5-1	TRBJ1-4	few	-	TGCGCCAGCAGCTTGGAGGGAATGGGTGAAAAACTGTTTTTT	CASSLEGMGEKLFF
TRBV11-3	TRBJ2-5	few	-	TGTGCCAGCAGCTTACGGGGAGCCCCTGGGCAAGAGACCCAGTACTTC	CASSLRGAPGQETQYF
TRBV3-1	TRBJ2-1	-	-	TGTGCCAGCAGCCAAGATCCGGCAGGGCGAGGGGACAATGAGCAGTTCTTC	CASSQDPAGRGDNEQFF
TRBV4-1	TRBJ2-7	few	TRBD1	TGCGCCAGCAGCCGCCGGGACAGCTACGAGCAGTACTTC	CASSRRDSYEQYF
TRBV11-2	TRBJ1-2	-	-	TGTACCAGCAGCGTAGGGAAAGGGTCTAGGAATGGCTACACCTTC	CTSSVGKGSRNGYTF
TRBV5-5	TRBJ2-7	few	TRBD1	TGTGCCAGCAGCGGACGACAGGGACGGAGCTACGAGCAGTACTTC	CASSGRQGRSYEQYF
TRBV6-5	TRBJ2-4	many	-	TGTGCCAGCAGACCTGACCGGGACTCAAGAAATGACATTCAGTACTTC	CASRPDRDSRNDIQYF
TRBV20-1	TRBJ1-4	few	TRBD1	TGCAGTGCTAGAACCGCCGGGACAGTTAATGAAAAACTGTTTTTT	CSARTAGTVNEKLFF
TRBV12-3/TRBV12-4	TRBJ2-3	once	TRBD1	TGTGCCAGCAGTTCGCGGACAGGGAACATCACAGATACGCAGTATTTT	CASSSRTGNITDTQYF
TRBV20-1	TRBJ2-5	many	-	TGCAGTGGGGGTTCAGAGACCCAGTACTTC	CSGGSETQYF
TRBV6-5	TRBJ2-1	-	TRBD2	TGTGCCAGCAGTCGCAGACTAGCACTCTACAATGAGCAGTTCTTC	CASSRRLALYNEQFF
TRBV12-3/TRBV12-4	TRBJ2-5	-	-	TGTGCCAGCAGTTTAACGACCGGGACAGAGACCCAGTACTTC	CASSLTTGTETQYF